What follows are 10 T cell receptor delta chains derived from one specimen sequenced in a study of gamma-delta T cells after stem cell transplantation. TCRdb re-analyzed the RT-PCR reads via CATT. The sample includes 13,000 or so delta-chain clones, more than 30% of them seen just once. Sequenced input: gamma-delta T cells. The receptors were gathered from a human donor. It is not recorded whose cells these are; they may come from a transplant donor.

The table lists this clone with a few counts. The chain has TRDV1 and TRDJ1; 12 nucleotides align to TRDD3. The CDR3 has 18 residues. V lost 0 bases to trimming and J lost 4 bases; unmatched junction nucleotides: 9. CDR1 and CDR2 from the germline V gene are TSWWSYY and QGS. Here the CDR3 DNA reads TGTGCTCTTGGGGAACTATCCCTACTGGGGGATACATGCGATAAACTCATCTTT. It translates to CALGELSLLGDTCDKLIF.

In regard to this clone: This sample also contains other DNA sequences that code for the same CDR3. V gene TRDV2 combines with J gene TRDJ1, with TRDD3 identical over 7 bases. V gave up 8 bases and J gave up 4 bases; unmatched junction bases: 3. This CDR3 spans 11 amino acids. CDR1 and CDR2 (germline): GEAIGNYY, EKD. CDR3 DNA: TGTGCCTACCGGGGATACGATAAACTCATCTTT. Its translation is CAYRGYDKLIF.

In this sample, this clone turned up a few times. This sequence may be a read error, since a much larger clone differs from it by one base. The chain couples TRDV2 to TRDJ2; TRDD3 aligns across 11 bases. Germline loops: CDR1 GEAIGNYY, CDR2 EKD. The length of the CDR3 is 16 residues. Trimming cost V 5 bases and J 0 bases; bases outside gene matches: 4. CDR3: CACGILGDTLTAQLFF. The CDR3, as DNA: TGTGCCTGTGGCATACTGGGGGATACTTTGACAGCACAACTCTTCTTT.

This chain joins TRDV2 and TRDJ3, with TRDD3 identical over 7 bases. The J segment lost 0 bases and the V segment lost 0 bases, leaving 10 bases of the junction unmatched. The CDR3 loop spans 20 amino acids. CDR1 and CDR2 from the germline V gene are GEAIGNYY and EKD. The chain's CDR3 is CACDTVLGVLSSWDTRQMFF. CDR3 in DNA: TGTGCCTGTGACACCGTTCTGGGGGTTTTAAGCTCCTGGGACACCCGACAGATGTTTTTC.

This chain connects TRAV29/DV5 to TRDJ1, with D maybe TRDD3 (5 bases). The germline CDR1 and CDR2 sequences are NSMFDY and ISSIKDK. There are 18 residues in the CDR3. The V and J ends lost 0 bases and 8 bases respectively, with 29 bases between them. As DNA, the CDR3 is TGTGCAGCAAGCGGCAAAAAACCGTGGGGACTCAGGAGGCCAAAACTCATCTTT. It translates to CAASGKKPWGLRRPKLIF.

The V call is TRDV1, the J call TRDJ1; 9 bases are a match to TRDD3. V trimming: 2 bases; J trimming: 9 bases; junction bases outside the gene matches: 28. The CDR3 length is 21 residues. Looked up from germline, CDR1 is TSWWSYY and CDR2 is QGS. This CDR3 reads CALGEFGPSSNSEYWGTELIF. The CDR3 region has the DNA TGTGCTCTTGGGGAATTCGGACCTTCCTCCAACTCCGAGTACTGGGGGACTGAACTCATCTTT.

A note on this clone: The junction and the germline gene differ at one end; a read error may be behind it. This sample also contains other DNA sequences that code for the same CDR3. The rearrangement uses TRDV2 and TRDJ3; 8 positions match TRDD3. Germline-derived CDR1 and CDR2 are GEAIGNYY and EKD. The CDR3 totals 20 residues. The CDR3 region is CACDTWGITDSSWDTRQMFF. The CDR3 DNA reads TGTGCCTGTGACACCTGGGGGATCACTGACAGCTCCTGGGACACCCGCCAGATGTTTTTC.

In its sample, this clone is medium-sized (0.01 to 0.1%). The V gene is TRDV2, the J gene TRDJ3, with 10 bases fitting TRDD3. Looked up from germline, CDR1 is GEAIGNYY and CDR2 is EKD. V gave up 2 bases and J gave up 1 base; unmatched junction bases: 7. The CDR3 has 19 residues. The CDR3 sequence is CACDMTGGFRSWDTRQMFF. DNA of the CDR3: TGTGCCTGTGACATGACTGGGGGATTTCGTTCCTGGGACACCCGACAGATGTTTTTC.

In its sample, this clone was seen a few times. The J gene is TRDJ1, the V gene TRDV1; tentative D call: TRDD3 (10 bases). Germline V gene sequence: CDR1 TSWWSYY, CDR2 QGS. This CDR3 is built from 19 residues. Trimming cost V 5 bases and J 3 bases, with 28 bases left between them. The CDR3 region is CALGFPSYHWGIWSDKLIF. The CDR3 DNA follows: TGTGCTCTTGGGTTTCCTTCCTACCACTGGGGGATCTGGTCCGATAAACTCATCTTT.

The table lists this clone with a few counts. The junction shows a germline mismatch at one end, possibly a read error. The rearrangement links TRDV1 to TRDJ1, with 10 bases identical to TRDD3. Germline loops: CDR1 TSWWSYY, CDR2 QGS. The CDR3 is made up of 22 amino acids. CDR3 in amino acids: CALGIFYETVGGYARDYDELIF. The CDR3 DNA is TGTGCTCTTGGGATCTTCTACGAGACGGTGGGGGGATACGCAAGGGACTACGATGAACTCATCTTT.